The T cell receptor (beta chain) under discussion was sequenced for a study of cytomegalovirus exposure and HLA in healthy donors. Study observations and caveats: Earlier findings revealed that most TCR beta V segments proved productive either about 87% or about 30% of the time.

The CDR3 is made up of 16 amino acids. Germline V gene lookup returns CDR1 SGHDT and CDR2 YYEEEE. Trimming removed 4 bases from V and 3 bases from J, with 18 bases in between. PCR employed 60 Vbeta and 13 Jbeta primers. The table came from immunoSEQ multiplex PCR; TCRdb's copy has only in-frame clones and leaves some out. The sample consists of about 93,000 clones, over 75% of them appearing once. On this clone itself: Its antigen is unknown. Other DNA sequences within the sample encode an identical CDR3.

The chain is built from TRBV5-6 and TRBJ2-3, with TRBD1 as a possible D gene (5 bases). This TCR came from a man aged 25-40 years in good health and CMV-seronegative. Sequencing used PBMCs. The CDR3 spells CASSRLDKPLTDTQYF. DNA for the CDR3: TGTGCCAGCAGCAGGCTGGACAAACCCCTGACAGATACGCAGTATTTT.